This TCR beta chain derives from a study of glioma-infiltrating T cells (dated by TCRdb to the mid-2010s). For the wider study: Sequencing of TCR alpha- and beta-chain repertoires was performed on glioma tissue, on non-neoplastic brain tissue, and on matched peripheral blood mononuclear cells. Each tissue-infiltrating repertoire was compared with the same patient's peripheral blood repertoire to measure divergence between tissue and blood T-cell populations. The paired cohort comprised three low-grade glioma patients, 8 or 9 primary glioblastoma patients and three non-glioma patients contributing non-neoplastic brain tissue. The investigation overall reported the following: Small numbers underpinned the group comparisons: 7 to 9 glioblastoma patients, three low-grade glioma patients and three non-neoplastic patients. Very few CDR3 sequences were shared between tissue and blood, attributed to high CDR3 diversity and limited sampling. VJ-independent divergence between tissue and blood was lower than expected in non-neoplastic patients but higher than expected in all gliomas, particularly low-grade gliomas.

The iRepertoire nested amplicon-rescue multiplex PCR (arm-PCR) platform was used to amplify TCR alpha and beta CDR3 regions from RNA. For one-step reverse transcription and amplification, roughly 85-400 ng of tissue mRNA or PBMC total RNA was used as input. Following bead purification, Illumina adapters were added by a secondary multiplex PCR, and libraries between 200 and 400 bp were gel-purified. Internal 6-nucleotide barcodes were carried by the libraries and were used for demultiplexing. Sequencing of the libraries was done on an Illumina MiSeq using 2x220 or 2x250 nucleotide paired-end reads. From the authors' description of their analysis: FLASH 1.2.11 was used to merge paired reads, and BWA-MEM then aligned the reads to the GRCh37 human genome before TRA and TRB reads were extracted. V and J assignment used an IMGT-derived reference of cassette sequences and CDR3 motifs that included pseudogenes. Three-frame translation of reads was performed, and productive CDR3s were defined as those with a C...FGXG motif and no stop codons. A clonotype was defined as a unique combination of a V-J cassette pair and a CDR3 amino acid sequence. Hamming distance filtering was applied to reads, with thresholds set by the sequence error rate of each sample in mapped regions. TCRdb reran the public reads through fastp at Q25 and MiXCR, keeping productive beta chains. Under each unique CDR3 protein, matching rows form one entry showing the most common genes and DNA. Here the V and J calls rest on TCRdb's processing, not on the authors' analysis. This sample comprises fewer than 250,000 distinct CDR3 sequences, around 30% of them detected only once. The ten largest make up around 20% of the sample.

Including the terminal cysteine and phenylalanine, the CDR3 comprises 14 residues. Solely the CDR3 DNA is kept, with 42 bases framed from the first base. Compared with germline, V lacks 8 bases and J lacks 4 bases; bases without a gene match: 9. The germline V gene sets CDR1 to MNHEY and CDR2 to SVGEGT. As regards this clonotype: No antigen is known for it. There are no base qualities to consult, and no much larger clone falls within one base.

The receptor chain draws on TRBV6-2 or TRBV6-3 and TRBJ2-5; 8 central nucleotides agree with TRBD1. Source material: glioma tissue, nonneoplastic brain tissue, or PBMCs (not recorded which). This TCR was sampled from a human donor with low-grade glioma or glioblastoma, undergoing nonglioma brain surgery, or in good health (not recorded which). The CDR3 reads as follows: CASARQGSTETQYF. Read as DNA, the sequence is TGTGCCAGCGCTAGACAGGGGAGCACAGAGACCCAGTACTTC.